One sample yielded the 21 T cell receptor beta chains listed below, sequenced in a study of OX40 agonist ivuxolimab in advanced cancers. Library prep was done by the immunoSEQ multiplex PCR assay. TCRdb took this table from immuneACCESS and kept in-frame rearrangements with V and J called. Such tables lack part of the clones; where checked against another copy, unresolved V genes explain under half of the gap, and the rest is unexplained. The sample contains tens of thousands of clones, about 80% of them found a single time. In total, the top ten clones hold roughly 12% of the sample. The sample was CD4+ or CD8+ T cells sorted from blood, taken in a trial of the OX40 agonist ivuxolimab. All receptors come from an adult with an advanced solid tumor such as melanoma, head and neck, liver or kidney cancer.

V gene TRBV11-2 combines with J gene TRBJ2-7; unclear D gene. This CDR3 comprises 14 residues. Trimming took off 0 bases at V and 3 bases at J, with 9 bases between the two ends. Germline V gene data show CDR1 as SGHAT and CDR2 as FQNNGV. CDR3 in amino acids: CASSLDWSHYEQYF. The CDR3 nucleotides are TGTGCCAGCAGCTTAGATTGGAGCCACTACGAGCAGTACTTC.

Only one count was recorded for this clone. The chain joins TRBV18 to TRBJ1-1; 12 positions agree with TRBD1. CDR3 length equals 14 residues. Germline CDR1 and CDR2: KGHSH and LQKENI. V trimming: 5 bases; J trimming: 7 bases; junction bases outside the gene matches: 5. For the CDR3, the DNA is TGTGCCAGCTCAATTGGGACAGGGGGCGGTGAAGCTTTCTTT. Protein product: CASSIGTGGGEAFF.

V and J are TRBV27 and TRBJ2-7, with D possibly matching TRBD1 (6 bases). Germline loops: CDR1 MNHEY, CDR2 SMNVEV (reference sequence). Between the trimmed V and J ends, which lost 4 bases and 6 bases, there was a span of 13 bases. CDR3 length equals 13 residues. CDR3 sequence (DNA): TGTGCCAGCAGTTCCAGCCCAGGGGTCGAGCAGTACTTC. Residues: CASSSSPGVEQYF.

The rearrangement links TRBV25-1 to TRBJ1-2, with TRBD1 as a possible D gene (5 bases). This CDR3 has 13 residues. Per germline, CDR1 MGHDK and CDR2 SYGVNS. Deletions cut 1 base from V and 5 bases from J, with 8 bases between. Here the CDR3 DNA reads TGTGCCAGCAGTGAATCTGGGACTTATGGCTACACCTTC. It yields the protein CASSESGTYGYTF.

The J gene is TRBJ1-1, the V gene TRBV5-4; D might be TRBD1 (5 bases). Trimming removed 3 bases from V and 6 bases from J, with 15 bases in between. The CDR3 contains 14 residues. Germline V gene data show CDR1 as SGHNT and CDR2 as YYREEE (reference sequence). In nucleotides, the CDR3 is TGTGCCAGCAGCTCGCCCCAGGGAATGGCTGAAGCTTTCTTT. The encoded protein is CASSSPQGMAEAFF.

CDR3 nucleotides: TGCGCCAGCAGCCAAGATCCCGCAGGGGACCTCTATGGCTACACCTTC. It translates to CASSQDPAGDLYGYTF. V usage is TRBV4-1 and J usage is TRBJ1-2; weak D call: TRBD1 (6 bases). CDR1 and CDR2 (germline): MGHRA, YSYEKL. V lost 0 bases and J lost 4, with 15 bases in between. This CDR3 has 16 residues.

This chain links TRBV2 with TRBJ2-1, with 9 bases identical to TRBD2. After removal of 3 bases from V and 5 bases from J, the junction contained 8 bases not matched to a gene. The CDR3 spans 16 residues. Germline V gives CDR1 SNHLY, CDR2 FYNNEI. CDR3 bases: TGTGCCAGCAGTGACGAGGGTAGCGGGGGCCACAATGAGCAGTTCTTC. Amino acid sequence: CASSDEGSGGHNEQFF.

The V and J genes are TRBV4-2 and TRBJ1-1; possibly TRBD1 for D (5 bases). Looked up from germline, CDR1 is LGHNA and CDR2 is YNFKEQ. Between the trimmed V and J ends, which lost 4 bases and 0 bases, there was a span of 12 bases. The CDR3 has 15 residues. The CDR3 DNA reads as TGTGCCAGCAGCCCGATGGGGGAGATGAACACTGAAGCTTTCTTT. Translating it yields CASSPMGEMNTEAFF.

This rearrangement joins TRBV4-2 to TRBJ2-3, with D maybe TRBD2 (6 bases). Germline V lookup: CDR1 LGHNA, CDR2 YNFKEQ. V was shortened by 5 bases and J by 0 bases, with 9 bases between the two germline ends. The CDR3 totals 14 residues. The CDR3 here is CASSTGGSTDTQYF. The CDR3 DNA follows: TGTGCCAGCAGCACCGGGGGAAGCACAGATACGCAGTATTTT.

The V call is TRBV7-9, the J call TRBJ1-2; 7 bases fit TRBD1. Germline CDR1 reads SEHNR; CDR2 reads FQNEAQ (reference sequence). Germline trimming cut 0 bases from V and 0 bases from J; bases unmatched to any gene: 4. The CDR3 is 16 residues long. Here the CDR3 DNA reads TGTGCCAGCAGCTTAGCGAGGGGACAGTCTAACTATGGCTACACCTTC. This sequence encodes CASSLARGQSNYGYTF. Full variable domain (missing parts from reference TRBV7-9 and TRBJ1-2): DTGVSQNPRHKITKRGQNVTFRCDPISEHNRLYWYRQTLGQGPEFLTYFQNEAQLEKSRLLSDRFSAERPKGSFSTLEIQRTEQGDSAMYLCASSLARGQSNYGYTFGSGTRLTVV.

The table lists this clone with a count of one. This chain uses TRBV29-1 with TRBJ1-2; no firm D call. The germline gives CDR1 SQVTM, CDR2 ANQGSEA. V lost 7 bases, J lost 0 bases, and 12 bases lay in between. This CDR3 spans 13 amino acids. The CDR3 sequence is CSAGEFTNYGYTF. In nucleotides, the CDR3 is TGCAGCGCCGGGGAATTCACTAACTATGGCTACACCTTC.

The chain carries TRBV4-1 and TRBJ1-2; D not certain. CDR3 length: 16 residues. Deletions cut 4 bases from V and 1 base from J, with 16 bases between. The germline V gene encodes CDR1 MGHRA and CDR2 YSYEKL. The CDR3 loop reads CASSLSLTGSNYGYTF. In DNA form, the CDR3 reads TGCGCCAGCAGCCTCTCCCTGACGGGGAGTAACTATGGCTACACCTTC.

The chain carries TRBV4-1 and TRBJ1-6; TRBD1 matches 7 bases. Germline-derived CDR1 and CDR2 are MGHRA and YSYEKL. The CDR3 contains 15 residues. Trimming at V came to 4 bases and at J to 9 bases, leaving 9 bases not matched to a gene. The CDR3 bases are TGCGCCAGCAGCCCCTACAGGGGAGGCGGTTCACCCCTCCACTTT. It translates to CASSPYRGGGSPLHF.

The chain employs TRBV19 and TRBJ1-1; 8 bases agree with TRBD1. The V segment lost 6 bases and the J segment 4 bases; nucleotides outside the gene matches: 7. There are 14 residues in the CDR3. Germline V CDR1 and CDR2: LNHDA, SQIVND (reference sequence). The CDR3 coding sequence is TGTGCCAGTAGGATGACAGGGGAGGGCACTGAAGCTTTCTTT. Its translation: CASRMTGEGTEAFF. The full variable domain, its missing parts supplied by reference TRBV19 and TRBJ1-1, is DGGITQSPKYLFRKEGQNVTLSCEQNLNHDAMYWYRQDPGQGLRLIYYSQIVNDFQKGDIAEGYSVSREKKESFPLTVTSAQKNPTAFYLCASRMTGEGTEAFFGQGTRLTVV.

The chain is built from TRBV9 and TRBJ1-1; 8 nucleotides match TRBD1. The CDR3 runs 16 residues. The ends lost 3 bases at V and 2 bases at J; junction bases unmatched: 9. Germline CDR1 reads SGDLS; CDR2 reads YYNGEE. CDR3 in amino acids: CASSAREDRANTEAFF. CDR3 nucleotides: TGTGCCAGCAGCGCGAGGGAGGACAGGGCCAACACTGAAGCTTTCTTT.

The chain is built from TRBV7-9 and TRBJ2-2, with D perhaps TRBD2 (5 bases). This CDR3 has 16 amino acids. V shed 4 bases and J shed 2 bases, with 14 bases lying between them. Germline V gives CDR1 SEHNR, CDR2 FQNEAQ (reference sequence). The CDR3 is CASSSPRGSNTGELFF. The CDR3 DNA follows: TGTGCCAGCAGCTCCCCTCGTGGGAGTAACACCGGGGAGCTGTTTTTT.

The chain joins TRBV21-1 to TRBJ1-1. TRBV21-1 is noted as a pseudogene. The CDR3 has 16 amino acids. The CDR3 reads CASSKGRGGGYTEAFF. Written as DNA, the CDR3 is TGTGCCAGCAGCAAGGGCAGGGGAGGTGGGTACACTGAAGCTTTCTTT.

V and J are TRBV13 and TRBJ2-7, with no clear D. Trimming took 0 bases from V and 3 from J, leaving 9 bases between them. Germline V gives CDR1 PRHDT, CDR2 FYEKMQ (reference sequence). The CDR3 covers 14 residues. The CDR3 region is CASSLGGGYYEQYF. The CDR3 DNA reads as TGTGCCAGCAGCTTAGGCGGCGGATACTACGAGCAGTACTTC. Using reference TRBV13 and TRBJ2-7 for the parts outside the CDR3, the full variable domain is AAGVIQSPRHLIKEKRETATLKCYPIPRHDTVYWYQQGPGQDPQFLISFYEKMQSDKGSIPDRFSAQQFSDYHSELNMSSLELGDSALYFCASSLGGGYYEQYFGPGTRLTVT.

The gene calls are TRBV30 and TRBJ2-5; the match to TRBD2 covers 9 bases. Per the germline V gene, CDR1 is GTSNPN and CDR2 is SVGIG (reference sequence). V gave up 1 base and J gave up 1 base; unmatched junction bases: 4. This CDR3 region has 15 residues. CDR3 sequence reads: CAWSGSGGSQETQYF. The CDR3 nucleotides read TGTGCCTGGAGTGGAAGCGGGGGGTCCCAAGAGACCCAGTACTTC.

The DNA for the CDR3 is TGTGCCAGCTCACCACCTCTTTCCGATACGCAGTATTTT. It codes for CASSPPLSDTQYF. The J gene is TRBJ2-3, the V gene TRBV18; D remains unclear. Germline CDR1 is KGHSH and CDR2 is LQKENI. This CDR3 comprises 13 residues. Trimming removed 0 bases from V and 6 bases from J, with 7 bases in between.

This clone was detected only a few times. The J gene is TRBJ1-2, the V gene TRBV7-8, with 9 bases that match TRBD1. From germline, CDR1 is SGHVS and CDR2 FQNEAQ. The CDR3 contains 14 residues. The junction had 10 bases not matched to a gene; V was cut back by 6 bases and J by 8 bases. The CDR3 sequence: CASSKDRQGDGYTF. CDR3 DNA: TGTGCCAGCAGTAAAGACCGACAGGGGGACGGCTACACCTTC.